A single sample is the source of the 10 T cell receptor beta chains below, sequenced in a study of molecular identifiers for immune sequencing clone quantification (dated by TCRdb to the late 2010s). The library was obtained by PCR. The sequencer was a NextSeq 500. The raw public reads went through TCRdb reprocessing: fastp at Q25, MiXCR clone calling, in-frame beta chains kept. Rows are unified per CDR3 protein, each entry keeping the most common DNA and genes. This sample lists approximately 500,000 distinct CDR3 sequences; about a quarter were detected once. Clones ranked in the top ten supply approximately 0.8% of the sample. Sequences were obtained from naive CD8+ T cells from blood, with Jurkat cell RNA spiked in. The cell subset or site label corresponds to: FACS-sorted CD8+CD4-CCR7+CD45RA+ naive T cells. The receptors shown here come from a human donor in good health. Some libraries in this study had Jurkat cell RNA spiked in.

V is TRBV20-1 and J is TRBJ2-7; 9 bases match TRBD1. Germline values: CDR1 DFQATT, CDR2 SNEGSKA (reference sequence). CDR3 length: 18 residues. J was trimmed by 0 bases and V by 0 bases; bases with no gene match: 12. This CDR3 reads CSAREETGTGMDSYEQYF. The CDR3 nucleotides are TGCAGTGCTAGAGAGGAAACCGGGACAGGGATGGACTCCTACGAGCAGTACTTC.

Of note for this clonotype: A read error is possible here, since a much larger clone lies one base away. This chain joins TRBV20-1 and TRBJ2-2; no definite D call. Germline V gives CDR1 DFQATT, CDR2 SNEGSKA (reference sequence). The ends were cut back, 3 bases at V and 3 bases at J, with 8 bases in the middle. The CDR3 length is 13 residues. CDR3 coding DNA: TGCAGTGCTAGGTTTCTGTACACCGGGGAGCTGTTTTTT. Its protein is CSARFLYTGELFF.

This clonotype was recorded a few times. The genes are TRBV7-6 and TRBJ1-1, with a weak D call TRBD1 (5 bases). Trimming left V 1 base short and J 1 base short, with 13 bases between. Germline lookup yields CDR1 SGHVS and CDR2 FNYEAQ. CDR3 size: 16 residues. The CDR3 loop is CASSLGFGTANTEAFF. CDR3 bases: TGTGCCAGCAGCTTAGGGTTCGGGACCGCGAACACTGAAGCTTTCTTT.

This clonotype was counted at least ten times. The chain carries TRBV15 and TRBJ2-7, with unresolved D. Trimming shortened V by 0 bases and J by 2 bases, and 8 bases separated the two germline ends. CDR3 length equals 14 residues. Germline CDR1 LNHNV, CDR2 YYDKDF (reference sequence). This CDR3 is CATSRDQVTYEQYF. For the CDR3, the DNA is TGTGCCACCAGCAGAGATCAGGTAACCTACGAGCAGTACTTC.

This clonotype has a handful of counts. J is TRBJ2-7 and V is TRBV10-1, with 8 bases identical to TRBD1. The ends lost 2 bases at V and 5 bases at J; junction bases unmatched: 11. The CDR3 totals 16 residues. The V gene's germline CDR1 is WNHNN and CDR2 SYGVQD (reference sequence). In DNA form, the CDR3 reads TGCGCCAGCAGTGAGGACTTGACAGGGGCCTACAACGAGCAGTACTTC. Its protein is CASSEDLTGAYNEQYF.

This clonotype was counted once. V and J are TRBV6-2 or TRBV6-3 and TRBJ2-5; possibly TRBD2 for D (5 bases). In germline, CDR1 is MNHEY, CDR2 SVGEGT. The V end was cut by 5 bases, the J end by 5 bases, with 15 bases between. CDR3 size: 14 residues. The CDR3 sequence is CASSAPDFRETQYF. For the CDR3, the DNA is TGTGCCAGCAGTGCCCCGGACTTTCGGGAGACCCAGTACTTC.

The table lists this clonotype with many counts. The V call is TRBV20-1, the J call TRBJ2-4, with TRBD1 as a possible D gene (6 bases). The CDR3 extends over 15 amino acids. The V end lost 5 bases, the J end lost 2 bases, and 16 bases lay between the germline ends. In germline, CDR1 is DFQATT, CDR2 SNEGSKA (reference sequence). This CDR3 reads CSASLDSMPKNIQYF. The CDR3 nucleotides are TGCAGTGCTTCTTTGGACAGTATGCCCAAAAACATTCAGTACTTC.

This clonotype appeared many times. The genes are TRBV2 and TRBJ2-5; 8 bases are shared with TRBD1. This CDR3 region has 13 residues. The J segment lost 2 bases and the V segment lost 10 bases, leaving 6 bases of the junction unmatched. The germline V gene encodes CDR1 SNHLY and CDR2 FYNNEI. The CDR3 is CATAGQGQETQYF. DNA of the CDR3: TGTGCCACCGCAGGACAGGGACAAGAGACCCAGTACTTC.

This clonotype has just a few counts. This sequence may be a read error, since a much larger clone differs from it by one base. CDR3 loop: CASSLIRDSQETRYF. In DNA form, the CDR3 reads TGCGCCAGCAGCTTGATCCGGGACAGTCAAGAGACCCGGTACTTC. The chain joins TRBV5-1 to TRBJ2-5, with TRBD1 identical over 7 bases. CDR3 length: 15 residues. Germline V gene sequence: CDR1 SGHRS, CDR2 YFSETQ. Filled out from reference TRBV5-1 and TRBJ2-5, the complete variable domain reads KAGVTQTPRYLIKTRGQQVTLSCSPISGHRSVSWYQQTPGQGLQFLFEYFSETQRNKGNFPGRFSGRQFSNSRSEMNVSTLELGDSALYLCASSLIRDSQETRYFGPGTRLLVL.

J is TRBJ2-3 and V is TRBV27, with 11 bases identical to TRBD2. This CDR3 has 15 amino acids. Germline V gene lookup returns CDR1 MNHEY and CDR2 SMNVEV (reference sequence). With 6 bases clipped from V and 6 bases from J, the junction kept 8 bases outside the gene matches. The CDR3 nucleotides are TGTGCCAGCAGCACACTAGCGGGAGTTACTGATACGCAGTATTTT. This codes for CASSTLAGVTDTQYF.